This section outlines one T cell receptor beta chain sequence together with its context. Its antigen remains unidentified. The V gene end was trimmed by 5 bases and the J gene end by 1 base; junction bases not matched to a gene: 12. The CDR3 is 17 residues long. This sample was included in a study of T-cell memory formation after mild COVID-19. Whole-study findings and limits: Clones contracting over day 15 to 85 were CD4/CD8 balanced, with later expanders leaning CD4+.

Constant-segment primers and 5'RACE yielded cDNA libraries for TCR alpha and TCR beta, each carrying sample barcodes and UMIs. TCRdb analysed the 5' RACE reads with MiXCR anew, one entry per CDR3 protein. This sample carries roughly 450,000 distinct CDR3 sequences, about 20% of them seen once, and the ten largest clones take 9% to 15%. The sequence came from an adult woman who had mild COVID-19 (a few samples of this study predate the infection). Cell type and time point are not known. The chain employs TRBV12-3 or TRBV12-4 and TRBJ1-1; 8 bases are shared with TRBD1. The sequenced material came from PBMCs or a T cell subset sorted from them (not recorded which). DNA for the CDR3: TGTGCCAGCAGTACCTCCGCAGGGGGCCTTGGGAACACTGAAGCTTTCTTT. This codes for CASSTSAGGLGNTEAFF.